The rows below give T cell receptor beta chains drawn from one sample of a study of T-cell memory formation after mild COVID-19. TCRdb independently ran MiXCR on the 5' RACE reads; one entry per CDR3 protein. The repertoire includes about 470,000 distinct CDR3 sequences, around 27% of them detected once, and around 12% sits in the top ten. Sequencing was done on a sample of PBMCs or a T cell subset sorted from them (not recorded which). These receptors were obtained from an adult woman who had mild COVID-19 (a few samples of this study predate the infection). Cell type and time point are not known. Each CDR3 is given with its conserved first and last residue. A D gene is named only where the DNA matches it firmly. Rows give clone size only sometimes, using once, few, many, or a class for an expanded clone.

TRBJ2-4 - TRBV27 - TGTGCCAGCAAAGCGGTAGCCAAAAACATTCAGTACTTC CASKAVAKNIQYF
TRBJ2-6 - TRBV12-3/TRBV12-4 - TGTGCCAGCATTGGCAGCTCTGGGGCCAACGTCCTGACTTTC CASIGSSGANVLTF
TRBJ1-2 TRBD1 TRBV20-1 - TGCAGTGCTAGAGCACTTGACAGGGGGGATGGCTACACCTTC CSARALDRGDGYTF
TRBJ2-5 - TRBV29-1 few TGCAGCGTTGAGCGGGCAGGGCGGGAGACCCAGTACTTC CSVERAGRETQYF
TRBJ1-6 - TRBV27 - TGTGCCAGCAGTTTCGGTACTAATTCACCCCTCCACTTT CASSFGTNSPLHF
TRBJ2-2 - TRBV7-3 few TGTGCCAACACTGCCGAAAGGGGAACGAACACCGGGGAGCTGTTTTTT CANTAERGTNTGELFF
TRBJ2-7 - TRBV7-7 - TGTGCTAGCAGGGGTTTAATTTGGGCCACCTACGAGCAGTACTTC CASRGLIWATYEQYF
TRBJ1-2 - TRBV5-6 few TGTGCCAGCAGCTTGGCCGAAGCCTATGGCTACACCTTC CASSLAEAYGYTF
TRBJ1-6 - TRBV7-6 - TGTGCCAGCAGCCCCGGACGGCAATATAATTCACCCCTCCACTTT CASSPGRQYNSPLHF
TRBJ2-3 - TRBV5-6 few TGTGCCAGCAACAACATAGATACGCAGTATTTT CASNNIDTQYF
TRBJ1-2 - TRBV12-3/TRBV12-4 - TGTGCCAGCAGTTTACGTCCCGCACTGGAGGATGGCTACACCTTC CASSLRPALEDGYTF
TRBJ2-1 - TRBV24-1 - TGTGCCACCAGTGAGAGATACTCCTACAATGAGCAGTTCTTC CATSERYSYNEQFF
TRBJ1-1 - TRBV20-1 - TGCAGTGCTAGAGATCAGAGCGGCTTCGCGTTAAGGACCACTGAAGCTTTCTTT CSARDQSGFALRTTEAFF
TRBJ2-3 TRBD1 TRBV4-3 - TGCGCCAGCAGCCAAGACCGGACAGGGAGACCCACAGATACGCAGTATTTT CASSQDRTGRPTDTQYF
TRBJ2-7 - TRBV7-2 - TGTGCCAGCAGCTTATACGGGAGTAAGGACGAGCAGTACTTC CASSLYGSKDEQYF
TRBJ2-3 TRBD2 TRBV10-2 - TGTGCCAGCAGTTCCCCTAGCGGGAGTGGCGCAGATACGCAGTATTTT CASSSPSGSGADTQYF
TRBJ1-6 TRBD1 TRBV5-4 - TGTGCCAGCAGCCGGGACAGGGCCCTAAGCCATTCACCCCTCCACTTT CASSRDRALSHSPLHF
TRBJ1-2 - TRBV18 few TGTGCCAGCTCACCACAGGGGGACTATGGCTACACCTTC CASSPQGDYGYTF
TRBJ2-7 TRBD2 TRBV6-6 - TGTGCCAGCAGTTACGGCGGGACTAGCGGGAGAGTTGCCTACGAGCAGTACTTC CASSYGGTSGRVAYEQYF
TRBJ2-1 TRBD2 TRBV12-3/TRBV12-4 - TGTGCCAGCAGGCAGACCGGGACTAGAATGGCTGAGCAGTTCTTC CASRQTGTRMAEQFF
TRBJ2-4 TRBD2 TRBV6-6 - TGTGCCAGCAGTTACCGGCGGGGGGAGGATACCAAAAACATTCAGTACTTC CASSYRRGEDTKNIQYF
TRBJ2-5 - TRBV5-1 - TGCGCCAGCAGCTTCGCGGAGAACGGAGAGACCCAGTACTTC CASSFAENGETQYF
TRBJ2-1 TRBD1 TRBV27 few TGTGCCAGCGGGGCGGACAGGTACAATGAGCAGTTCTTC CASGADRYNEQFF
TRBJ2-1 TRBD2 TRBV29-1 - TGCAGCGTTGTCCTAGCGGGGTTTCGAGAGCAGTTCTTC CSVVLAGFREQFF
TRBJ1-2 - TRBV12-3/TRBV12-4 once TGTGCCAGCAGTTTCCGGGATGGCTACACCTTC CASSFRDGYTF
TRBJ2-1 - TRBV24-1 many TGTGCCACCAGTGGGGCTAGTTTGCCCCATCAAACCTTC CATSGASLPHQTF
TRBJ1-2 - TRBV12-3/TRBV12-4 - TGTGCCAGCAGTTTCACAGGGTATAGCTACACCTTC CASSFTGYSYTF
TRBJ2-2 - TRBV7-6 - TGTGCCAGCAGCTTAGGCGGGGGCCCGCTGGACACCGGGGAGCTGTTTTTT CASSLGGGPLDTGELFF
TRBJ2-7 - TRBV6-5 - TGTGCCAGCAGTTACGGGGTTGACGAGCAGTACTTC CASSYGVDEQYF
TRBJ2-2 TRBD1 TRBV24-1 - TGTGCCACCAGTCCTCCCGGGACAGGGAGGACCGGGGAGCTGTTTTTT CATSPPGTGRTGELFF
TRBJ2-7 TRBD1 TRBV7-9 - TGTGCCAGCAGCTCTGCAGGGGGCCTATGGAGCTCCTACGAGCAGTACTTC CASSSAGGLWSSYEQYF
TRBJ1-1 - TRBV12-3/TRBV12-4 few TGTGCCAGCACCTTGGGGGTGAACACTGAAGCTTTCTTT CASTLGVNTEAFF
TRBJ2-7 - TRBV4-1 few TGCGCCAGCAGCCAAGCTCTCCCGGGACAAGCCTACGAGCAGTACTTC CASSQALPGQAYEQYF
TRBJ1-5 - TRBV24-1 - TGTGCCACCAGTGATCCGAGTTCCAATCAGCCCCAGCATTTT CATSDPSSNQPQHF
TRBJ1-5 TRBD1 TRBV27 few TGTGCCAGCAGGGGACAGGCCAATCAGCCCCAGCATTTT CASRGQANQPQHF
TRBJ2-2 - TRBV3-1 few TGTGCCAGCAGCCCACACAGTGACACCGGGGAGCTGTTTTTT CASSPHSDTGELFF
TRBJ2-3 TRBD2 TRBV6-5 - TGTGCCAGCAGCCCTAGGACTAGCGGATCAGATACGCAGTATTTT CASSPRTSGSDTQYF
TRBJ1-1 - TRBV9 - TGTGCCAGCAGCGTAGCGGAAACGGTGAACACTGAAGCTTTCTTT CASSVAETVNTEAFF
TRBJ2-1 - TRBV7-9 - TGTGCCAGCAGCTTAGCGTTTGGAGAACAGATTAGCTCCTACAATGAGCAGTTCTTC CASSLAFGEQISSYNEQFF
TRBJ1-2 - TRBV19 few TGTGCCAGTAGTTCCAGACAGGCCGTGTTGTATGGCTACACCTTC CASSSRQAVLYGYTF
TRBJ1-2 TRBD1 TRBV4-1 once TGCGCCAGCAGCCAAGACCGGACAGGGGGCGACTATGGCTACACCTTC CASSQDRTGGDYGYTF
TRBJ2-5 - TRBV5-6 - TGTGCCAGCAGCCCGGCGGGGTATGGGCGGGAGACCCAGTACTTC CASSPAGYGRETQYF
TRBJ2-2 - TRBV7-2 many TGTGCCAGCAGCTTGAACCCGGGGACCGGGGAGCTGTTTTTT CASSLNPGTGELFF
TRBJ2-7 TRBD1 TRBV7-9 many TGTGCCAGCAGCTCGGACAGGGGGCTCTACGAGCAGTACTTC CASSSDRGLYEQYF
TRBJ1-6 - TRBV5-1 - TGCGCCAGCAGCATTCAACATAGCTCCTATAATTCACCCCTCCACTTT CASSIQHSSYNSPLHF
TRBJ2-2 - TRBV14 - TGTGCCAGCAGCCAAGTCGAGATGACGAACACCGGGGAGCTGTTTTTT CASSQVEMTNTGELFF
TRBJ2-3 - TRBV11-2 - TGTGCCAGCAGCTTAGGAGCTTACACCTCCACAGATACGCAGTATTTT CASSLGAYTSTDTQYF
TRBJ2-5 - TRBV2 - TGTGCCAGCAGGGAACCGGGACTGCAAGAGACCCAGTACTTC CASREPGLQETQYF
TRBJ2-4 - TRBV5-1 few TGCGCCAGCAGCTTGGGGTCGGGCGGACGAGCCAAAAACATTCAGTACTTC CASSLGSGGRAKNIQYF
TRBJ1-2 - TRBV7-2 - TGTGCCAGCAGCTTAGTGCAGGGCCCCTCGCGGGGCTACACCTTC CASSLVQGPSRGYTF
TRBJ2-3 - TRBV29-1 - TGCAGCGTTGAACACAGGAGAGATACGCAGTATTTT CSVEHRRDTQYF
TRBJ1-5 - TRBV27 - TGTGCCAGCAGTTTTAAACACACAGAACTTCTTAATCAGCCCCAGCATTTT CASSFKHTELLNQPQHF
TRBJ1-2 - TRBV6-5 few TGTGCCAGCAGGGAGGGGGGCTATGGCTACACCTTC CASREGGYGYTF
TRBJ1-1 - TRBV4-3 once TGCGCCAGCAGCCTAACCGTGACGGGAACAATGAACACTGAAGCTTTCTTT CASSLTVTGTMNTEAFF
TRBJ2-5 - TRBV7-2 - TGTGCCAGCAGCTTATCATTGAATGTCGGAGCTAGTAATATTCAAGAGACCCAGTACTTC CASSLSLNVGASNIQETQYF